Listed below are T cell receptor beta chains from one sample, sequenced in a study of shared clonotypes between healthy human individuals. Repertoires were generated with immunoSEQ multiplex PCR, while TCRdb's copy carries only in-frame clones and drops some. The sample holds around 100,000 clones; approximately 70% are singletons and the top ten take roughly 25%. The source material was memory CD8+ T cells sorted from blood. Receptors were obtained from a woman aged 30 to 39 in good health. CDR3s include the opening cysteine and the closing phenylalanine or tryptophan. A D gene is named only where the DNA matches it firmly. The size field is filled for only some rows; it gives once, few, many or a size class.

NA	TRBV28	NA	TRBJ2-2	CASSPPGQRHTGELFF	TGTGCCAGCAGCCCACCCGGACAGCGCCACACCGGGGAGCTGTTTTTT
TRBD2	TRBV9	NA	TRBJ2-7	CASSFEGGIETYEQYF	TGTGCCAGCAGCTTCGAGGGAGGGATTGAGACCTACGAGCAGTACTTC
TRBD1	TRBV6-5	NA	TRBJ1-5	CASSYGQDNQPQHF	TGTGCCAGCAGTTATGGACAGGACAATCAGCCCCAGCATTTT
TRBD1	TRBV11-2	once	TRBJ1-4	CASSLGMGTAATNEKLFF	TGTGCCAGCAGCTTAGGTATGGGGACAGCCGCAACTAATGAAAAACTGTTTTTT
TRBD2	TRBV5-4	NA	TRBJ2-7	CASSLRREREQYF	TGTGCCAGCAGCTTGAGGCGGGAGCGCGAGCAGTACTTC
NA	TRBV5-1	NA	TRBJ2-7	CASSLREQMPGEQYF	TGCGCCAGCAGCTTGAGGGAACAAATGCCGGGCGAGCAGTACTTC
NA	TRBV10-2	NA	TRBJ2-7	CASSGGPGRGPYEQYF	TGCGCCAGCAGTGGGGGCCCAGGCAGGGGCCCCTACGAGCAGTACTTC
NA	TRBV11-2	once	TRBJ2-2	CASSLDFFAGELFF	TGTGCCAGCAGCTTAGATTTCTTCGCGGGGGAGCTGTTTTTT
NA	TRBV5-1	NA	TRBJ1-1	CASSLMAGLLNTEAFF	TGCGCCAGCAGCTTGATGGCAGGTTTGTTGAACACTGAAGCTTTCTTT
NA	TRBV2	NA	TRBJ1-4	CASRMDGGTNEKLFF	TGTGCCAGCAGGATGGACGGAGGAACTAATGAAAAACTGTTTTTT
TRBD1	TRBV9	NA	TRBJ2-7	CASSVGTGPPGEQYF	TGTGCCAGCAGCGTAGGGACAGGGCCTCCTGGGGAGCAGTACTTC
TRBD2	TRBV27	NA	TRBJ2-7	CASRRTTSAGGAYEQYF	TGTGCCAGCAGACGCACGACCAGCGCGGGAGGTGCCTACGAGCAGTACTTC
NA	TRBV6-4	NA	TRBJ1-5	CASSVGDGNQPQHF	TGTGCCAGCAGTGTTGGGGACGGCAATCAGCCCCAGCATTTT
NA	TRBV2	few	TRBJ1-1	CASTDSTLSAFF	TGTGCCAGCACTGACAGCACCCTTTCAGCTTTCTTT
TRBD2	TRBV27	NA	TRBJ2-7	CASSLIAGGPYEQYF	TGTGCCAGCAGTTTAATAGCGGGAGGGCCCTACGAGCAGTACTTC
NA	TRBV29-1	NA	TRBJ2-3	CSVEGGRSPKGYF	TGCAGCGTCGAAGGGGGAAGGTCCCCCAAGGGGTATTTT